This paragraph reports one T cell receptor beta chain. Antigen: not known. The sample originates from a study of vaccination effects on CD4 cells after COVID-19. Sequencing was preceded by expansion of antigen-specific CD4+ T cells with viral peptide pools in the ViraFEST assay. Culture lasted about ten days before CD4+ T cell isolation. Prior SARS-CoV-2 infection was absent in the vaccine recipients, as shown by negative nucleocapsid antibodies. Assay used: immunoSEQ multiplex PCR; TCRdb lists only in-frame clones, some missing. The sample yields some 30,000 clones, 72% seen once. The sample in question was CD4+ T cells from PBMCs cultured with SARS-CoV-2 spike peptides, obtained before COVID-19 vaccination. This receptor was identified in a human donor who received a COVID-19 vaccine.

This CDR3 reads CASSLWSHQPQHF. CDR3 nucleotides: TGTGCCAGCAGCTTGTGGAGTCATCAGCCCCAGCATTTT. V gene TRBV5-5 combines with J gene TRBJ1-5; D gene unclear. CDR3 length: 13 amino acids. V lost 1 base and J lost 5, with 7 bases in between. Germline loops: CDR1 SGHKS, CDR2 YYEKEE (reference sequence).